This T cell receptor (beta chain) appears in the sequencing data of a study of beta chain features in type 1 diabetes. Findings and limits, study-wide: Unsettled here was the matter of whether HLA type influences TCRB rearrangement.

The germline gives CDR1 SGHVS, CDR2 FNYEAQ. This CDR3 is built from 16 residues. V gave up 1 base and J gave up 7 bases; unmatched junction bases: 8. In the case of this clone: Its antigen is not known.

The investigators reverse transcribed all of the isolated RNA, so they sequenced expressed TCRB transcripts. Sequencing of naive, central memory and regulatory T cell samples gave an average of about 3.57 million reads. Sequenced by immunoSEQ multiplex PCR; TCRdb stores in-frame clones only, minus some. The data contain roughly 230,000 clones, 9.6% of them singletons. The sequence came from a woman aged 18-29 years in good health. V is TRBV7-6 and J is TRBJ2-7; 12 bases are a match to TRBD2. What was sequenced was naive CD4+ T cells from blood. CDR3 loop: CASSLGSLAGGGEQYF. The DNA of the CDR3 is TGTGCCAGCAGCTTAGGCTCTCTAGCGGGAGGGGGAGAGCAGTACTTC. Supplemented by reference TRBV7-6 and TRBJ2-7, the full variable domain reads GAGVSQSPRYKVTKRGQDVALRCDPISGHVSLYWYRQALGQGPEFLTYFNYEAQQDKSGLPNDRFSAERPEGSISTLTIQRTEQRDSAMYRCASSLGSLAGGGEQYFGPGTRLTVT.